A single T cell receptor beta chain is shown here with its context. The study drew participants aged roughly 18 to 89 years from about two dozen US areas. Symptom resolution, clearance, or two negative PCRs marked the recovered donors of Cohort 3. The data belong to a study of blood T cell repertoires in COVID-19. There are 11 residues in the CDR3. Germline V gene data show CDR1 as ENHRY and CDR2 as SYGVKD. V was shortened by 5 bases and J by 9 bases, with 8 bases between the two germline ends. TCRdb's table, derived via immunoSEQ multiplex PCR, lists solely in-frame clones and lacks some. The sample contains some 150,000 clones, 80% to 90% of which appear only once.

Sequencing input: PBMCs or T cells enriched from blood (not recorded which). This sequence was found in a man aged 50-59 years who had recovered from COVID-19. This chain uses TRBV10-3 with TRBJ1-3; no firm D call. The CDR3 DNA follows: TGTGCCATCAGTCTCACCGGCACCATATATTTT. The encoded protein is CAISLTGTIYF.